The 21 T cell receptor beta chains given below trace back to one sample, sequenced in a study of blood T cell repertoires in COVID-19. The protocol was immunoSEQ multiplex PCR, while the TCRdb copy is restricted to in-frame clones and leaves out a portion. Here the sample spans 250,000 or so clones, more than 75% being singletons. Source material: PBMCs or T cells enriched from blood (not recorded which). The receptors were gathered from a woman in her forties or fifties who had been exposed to COVID-19.

This clone was seen a single time. The chain has TRBV5-1 and TRBJ1-1, with 9 bases identical to TRBD1. This CDR3 is 16 amino acids long. Germline V lookup: CDR1 SGHRS, CDR2 YFSETQ. Unmatched junction bases numbered 8, after V lost 4 bases and J lost 1 base. In nucleotides, the CDR3 is TGCGCCAGCAGCCGTGAACCGGGACAGGGGAACACTGAAGCTTTCTTT. Its translation: CASSREPGQGNTEAFF.

The chain is built from TRBV4-3 and TRBJ1-2; unclear D gene. The CDR3 has 16 amino acids. From germline, CDR1 is LGHNA and CDR2 YSLEER. Trimming shortened V by 0 bases and J by 4 bases, and 15 bases separated the two germline ends. Written as DNA, the CDR3 is TGCGCCAGCAGCCAAGACAGTTACCAGACGGGCTATGGCTACACCTTC. It specifies CASSQDSYQTGYGYTF.

The V call is TRBV5-1, the J call TRBJ1-2; 8 positions match TRBD1. In germline, CDR1 is SGHRS, CDR2 YFSETQ. The CDR3 runs 14 residues. With V trimmed by 4 bases and J by 3 bases, 5 bases remained unmatched. The CDR3 coding sequence is TGCGCCAGCAGCCCGACAGGGGATGACTATGGCTACACCTTC. This sequence encodes CASSPTGDDYGYTF.

The rearrangement links TRBV10-3 to TRBJ2-1; D call uncertain. This CDR3 has 14 residues. Per the germline V gene, CDR1 is ENHRY and CDR2 is SYGVKD. With 6 bases removed from V and 8 bases from J, the gap between germline ends came to 17 bases. The CDR3 nucleotides are TGTGCCATCAGGTCGACTCCCGACGGCGATGAGCAGTTCTTC. This sequence encodes CAIRSTPDGDEQFF.

This clone was recorded only once. The chain couples TRBV6-6 to TRBJ1-5; D is perhaps TRBD1 (6 bases). The germline V gene encodes CDR1 MNHNY and CDR2 SVGAGI (reference sequence). CDR3 length equals 15 residues. The V end lost 5 bases, the J end lost 3 bases, and 14 bases lay between the germline ends. The CDR3 bases are TGTGCCAGCAGTAACCGGGACACTTACAATCAGCCCCAGCATTTT. Protein product: CASSNRDTYNQPQHF.

This chain connects TRBV5-1 to TRBJ2-7; weak D call: TRBD1 (6 bases). The V gene lost 0 bases and the J gene lost 7 bases, with 11 bases spanning the gap. Germline assignment: CDR1 SGHRS and CDR2 YFSETQ. CDR3 length equals 13 residues. CDR3 protein: CASSLDRVGEQYF. The CDR3 nucleotides are TGCGCCAGCAGCTTGGACAGGGTGGGTGAGCAGTACTTC. Full variable domain (missing parts from reference TRBV5-1 and TRBJ2-7): KAGVTQTPRYLIKTRGQQVTLSCSPISGHRSVSWYQQTPGQGLQFLFEYFSETQRNKGNFPGRFSGRQFSNSRSEMNVSTLELGDSALYLCASSLDRVGEQYFGPGTRLTVT.

The chain has TRBV6-5 and TRBJ1-1, with D perhaps matching TRBD1 (5 bases). Deletions cut 6 bases from V and 4 bases from J, with 12 bases between. The germline gives CDR1 MNHEY, CDR2 SVGAGI. The CDR3 covers 13 residues. The CDR3 is CASRLTGGTEAFF. The CDR3 nucleotides are TGTGCCAGCAGACTCACGGGGGGCACTGAAGCTTTCTTT.

The chain carries TRBV9 and TRBJ1-1, with a possible D match to TRBD1 (6 bases). The V end lost 0 bases, the J end lost 5 bases, and 11 bases lay between the germline ends. The CDR3 spans 14 residues. Germline assignment: CDR1 SGDLS and CDR2 YYNGEE. CDR3 DNA: TGTGCCAGCAGCGTAGACAGGGTGACAACTGAAGCTTTCTTT. This translates into CASSVDRVTTEAFF.

The rearrangement links TRBV6-2 or TRBV6-3 to TRBJ1-5; D remains unclear. The germline CDR1 and CDR2 sequences are MNHEY and SVGEGT. The germline V and J ends were trimmed by 6 bases and 7 bases, with 19 bases remaining between them. The CDR3 has 15 residues. The CDR3 DNA sequence: TGTGCCAGCAGCCCCCTTATTCCTTCTACCCAGCCCCAGCATTTT. Its protein product is CASSPLIPSTQPQHF.

This chain joins TRBV6-1 and TRBJ1-3, with D tentatively TRBD1 (5 bases). Germline CDR1 is MNHNS and CDR2 is SASEGT. This CDR3 is 17 amino acids long. Trimming left V 4 bases short and J 1 base short, with 17 bases between. This chain's CDR3 is CASSGDLGGPSGNTIYF. Written as DNA, the CDR3 is TGTGCCAGCAGTGGGGACTTGGGGGGACCTTCTGGAAACACCATATATTTT.

The V call is TRBV29-1, the J call TRBJ1-2; 8 bases are a match to TRBD1. V trimming: 6 bases; J trimming: 13 bases; junction bases outside the gene matches: 16. The germline CDR1 and CDR2 sequences are SQVTM and ANQGSEA. The CDR3 is made up of 13 amino acids. CDR3 sequence (DNA): TGCAGCGTCAAACTAACCTACGGACAGGGATTCACCTTC. As protein: CSVKLTYGQGFTF.

The rearrangement uses TRBV25-1 and TRBJ2-3, with D maybe TRBD1 (5 bases). CDR1 is MGHDK, CDR2 SYGVNS, per germline. Trimming took off 1 base at V and 5 bases at J, with 19 bases between the two ends. CDR3 length: 17 amino acids. CDR3 in DNA: TGTGCCAGCAGTGAATCACAGGCCATCGATTATGGAGATACGCAGTATTTT. This encodes CASSESQAIDYGDTQYF.

This chain connects TRBV5-4 to TRBJ1-4; 8 bases match TRBD1. J was trimmed by 8 bases and V by 4 bases; bases with no gene match: 4. The germline gives CDR1 SGHNT, CDR2 YYREEE (reference sequence). The CDR3 totals 13 residues. The DNA of the CDR3 is TGTGCCAGCAGCACCGGACAGGGAGAAAAACTGTTTTTT. The encoded protein is CASSTGQGEKLFF.

V gene TRBV12-3 or TRBV12-4 combines with J gene TRBJ1-1; D ambiguous. This CDR3 has 13 amino acids. V was shortened by 2 bases and J by 2 bases, with 6 bases between the two germline ends. The CDR3 sequence: CASSLKYNTEAFF. CDR3 bases: TGTGCCAGCAGTTTAAAATATAACACTGAAGCTTTCTTT.

V usage is TRBV5-4 and J usage is TRBJ1-6, with TRBD1 matching 7 bases. Losses at the gene ends were 4 bases for V and 8 bases for J; bases not matched to a gene: 6. The germline V gene encodes CDR1 SGHNT and CDR2 YYREEE (reference sequence). This CDR3 spans 14 amino acids. This CDR3 is CASSARQGDSPLHF. The CDR3 bases are TGTGCCAGCAGCGCCCGACAGGGAGATTCACCCCTCCACTTT.

The V and J genes are TRBV24-1 and TRBJ2-3, with 9 nucleotides matching TRBD1. Germline V gives CDR1 KGHDR, CDR2 SFDVKD. Trimming removed 2 bases from V and 5 bases from J; junction bases left unmatched: 1. The CDR3 covers 14 residues. For the CDR3, the DNA is TGTGCCACCAGTGATTACAGGGGGCGAGATACGCAGTATTTT. Translating gives CATSDYRGRDTQYF.

This sequence joins TRBV11-2 and TRBJ1-2, with D tentatively TRBD1 (5 bases). V lost 1 base and J 4 bases, leaving 10 bases between the germline ends. This CDR3 is built from 14 residues. Germline V gives CDR1 SGHAT, CDR2 FQNNGV. Here the CDR3 DNA reads TGTGCCAGCAGCTTAGTACAGGTTACCTATGGCTACACCTTC. It yields the protein CASSLVQVTYGYTF.

V gene TRBV28 combines with J gene TRBJ1-1; 9 positions match TRBD1. V gave up 6 bases and J gave up 2 bases; unmatched junction bases: 7. The CDR3 is made up of 15 amino acids. Germline V gene sequence: CDR1 MDHEN, CDR2 SYDVKM. CDR3 amino acids: CASSSSGQGNTEAFF. The CDR3 nucleotides read TGTGCCAGCAGCTCGTCGGGACAGGGCAACACTGAAGCTTTCTTT.

The chain uses TRBV6-7 and TRBJ1-2; TRBD1 is a possible D gene (6 bases). TRBV6-7 qualifies as an ORF whose function is uncertain. The CDR3 extends over 15 amino acids. Trimming stripped 2 bases from V and 4 bases from J, with 14 bases between. For the CDR3, the DNA is TGTGCCAGCAGTTACCAGGGGTGTCGCGGCTATGGCTACACCTTC. This sequence encodes CASSYQGCRGYGYTF.

This rearrangement joins TRBV10-2 to TRBJ2-3, with 12 bases fitting TRBD2. Germline lookup yields CDR1 WSHSY and CDR2 SAAADI. The CDR3 has 16 residues. J was trimmed by 5 bases and V by 9 bases; bases with no gene match: 12. As DNA, the CDR3 is TGCGCCAGTCTAGCGGGGGGGCCTCCCGCCGGAGATACGCAGTATTTT. It encodes CASLAGGPPAGDTQYF.

The chain combines TRBV6-5 with TRBJ1-2; unclear D gene. The V end lost 3 bases, the J end lost 5 bases, and 16 bases lay between the germline ends. The CDR3 consists of 15 residues. Per germline, CDR1 MNHEY and CDR2 SVGAGI. Here the CDR3 DNA reads TGTGCCAGCAGTTATGGAGAGCTCGAACGGTATGGCTACACCTTC. Its translation is CASSYGELERYGYTF.